What follows are 26 T cell receptor beta chains derived from one specimen sequenced in a study of CD8+ T cells in alopecia areata. Extraction and reverse transcription of RNA yielded cDNA as the sequencing template. Data came from immunoSEQ multiplex PCR; TCRdb stores just in-frame clones and leaves some out. Of around 200,000 clones in the sample, over 60% were seen once. Treatment: oral pan-JAK inhibitor, 5-10 mg twice daily. The input for sequencing was CD4+ T cells sorted from blood, taken at week 4, from a patient treated with tofacitinib. Every receptor here comes from a human donor with alopecia areata.

A single count supports this clone. The gene calls are TRBV5-6 and TRBJ2-3; perhaps TRBD2 as D (5 bases). The germline V and J ends were trimmed by 4 bases and 9 bases, with 18 bases remaining between them. Per germline, CDR1 SGHDT and CDR2 YYEEEE. The CDR3 contains 14 residues. The CDR3: CASSPSGSRGTQYF. The CDR3, as DNA: TGTGCCAGCAGCCCCTCGGGGAGCCGAGGAACGCAGTATTTT.

This sequence joins TRBV5-6 and TRBJ1-6, with 10 bases lining up with TRBD1. Germline-derived CDR1 and CDR2 are SGHDT and YYEEEE. The CDR3 covers 15 residues. The V gene end was trimmed by 2 bases and the J gene end by 8 bases; junction bases not matched to a gene: 4. The CDR3 DNA sequence: TGTGCCAGCAGCTTTCAGGGACAGGGGCATTCACCCCTCCACTTT. Translation: CASSFQGQGHSPLHF. Combining the CDR3 with reference TRBV5-6 and TRBJ1-6 gives the whole variable domain DAGVTQSPTHLIKTRGQQVTLRCSPKSGHDTVSWYQQALGQGPQFIFQYYEEEERQRGNFPDRFSGHQFPNYSSELNVNALLLGDSALYLCASSFQGQGHSPLHFGNGTRLTVT.

The genes are TRBV30 and TRBJ1-1, with D tentatively TRBD1 (5 bases). CDR1 is GTSNPN, CDR2 SVGIG, per germline (reference sequence). V shed 2 bases and J shed 7 bases, with 17 bases lying between them. There are 14 residues in the CDR3. For the CDR3, the DNA is TGTGCCTGGAGTCCGGGGACGAGGATTGGTGAAGCTTTCTTT. It translates to CAWSPGTRIGEAFF.

The V and J genes are TRBV30 and TRBJ1-1; weak D call: TRBD1 (5 bases). V lost 2 bases and J 3 bases, leaving 16 bases between the germline ends. Per the germline V gene, CDR1 is GTSNPN and CDR2 is SVGIG (reference sequence). This CDR3 spans 15 amino acids. This CDR3 is CAWSSGLGGYTEAFF. The CDR3 region has the DNA TGTGCCTGGAGTTCGGGTCTGGGGGGGTACACTGAAGCTTTCTTT.

A few counts support this clone. The genes are TRBV4-3 and TRBJ1-6; D may be TRBD1 (6 bases). The CDR3 length is 16 residues. Trimming cost V 1 base and J 0 bases, with 7 bases left between them. The V gene's germline CDR1 is LGHNA and CDR2 YSLEER. CDR3 DNA: TGCGCCAGCAGCCAAGGGGGGCTCTCCTATAATTCACCCCTCCACTTT. Its protein is CASSQGGLSYNSPLHF.

As for this clone: Other DNA sequences of this sample code for an identical CDR3. The chain couples TRBV4-3 to TRBJ1-2; D remains ambiguous. The CDR3 length is 13 residues. Trimming took 4 bases from V and 4 from J, leaving 10 bases between them. The V gene's germline CDR1 is LGHNA and CDR2 YSLEER. CDR3 sequence: CASSPSRGYGYTF. The CDR3 region has the DNA TGCGCCAGCAGCCCGAGTAGAGGCTATGGCTACACCTTC.

The chain is built from TRBV30 and TRBJ1-6; D ambiguous. Germline loops: CDR1 GTSNPN, CDR2 SVGIG (reference sequence). The V end was cut by 3 bases, the J end by 11 bases, with 14 bases between. The CDR3 length is 13 residues. In DNA, the CDR3 is TGTGCCTGGAGCGCCCCCCTCGGGGCACCCCTCCACTTT. Residues: CAWSAPLGAPLHF.

This clone is a singleton in its sample. J is TRBJ2-3 and V is TRBV20-1; D remains ambiguous. This CDR3 spans 11 amino acids. Trimming took 1 base from V and 9 from J, leaving 8 bases between them. CDR1 is DFQATT, CDR2 SNEGSKA, per germline (reference sequence). The CDR3 protein is CSARGVGTQYF. The DNA of the CDR3 is TGCAGTGCTAGAGGTGTAGGGACGCAGTATTTT.

The chain links TRBV5-1 to TRBJ2-7; D is undetermined. There are 14 residues in the CDR3. V was clipped by 3 bases and J by 4 bases, with 14 bases between them. The germline CDR1 and CDR2 sequences are SGHRS and YFSETQ. The CDR3 nucleotides are TGCGCCAGCAGCTCATCACCCGGCCCGTACGAGCAGTACTTC. This sequence encodes CASSSSPGPYEQYF.

The rearrangement links TRBV4-2 to TRBJ2-1; 7 bases map to TRBD2. V shed 1 base and J 6 bases; nucleotides not matched to a gene: 6. CDR1 is LGHNA and CDR2 is YNFKEQ in the germline V gene. The CDR3 has 15 residues. The CDR3 bases are TGTGCCAGCAGCCAAGCGGCGGGGGAGGGCAATGAGCAGTTCTTC. Encoded protein: CASSQAAGEGNEQFF.

The genes are TRBV6-1 and TRBJ1-5; the D is unclear. Between the trimmed V and J ends, which lost 6 bases and 5 bases, there was a span of 17 bases. CDR1 and CDR2 (germline): MNHNS, SASEGT. CDR3 length: 15 amino acids. The CDR3 sequence is CASSPGDGRYQPQHF. The CDR3 DNA follows: TGTGCCAGCAGCCCTGGCGACGGCAGATATCAGCCCCAGCATTTT.

The chain carries TRBV5-1 and TRBJ1-2; 9 nucleotides match TRBD1. Germline CDR1 SGHRS, CDR2 YFSETQ. V shed 6 bases, J shed 3 bases, and the junction held 6 bases outside the gene matches. The CDR3 has 14 amino acids. DNA for the CDR3: TGCGCCAGCACCTCCGGGACAGGGTACTATGGCTACACCTTC. It translates to CASTSGTGYYGYTF.

The V call is TRBV6-5, the J call TRBJ2-5; 10 bases match TRBD1. Per the germline V gene, CDR1 is MNHEY and CDR2 is SVGAGI. This CDR3 spans 14 amino acids. Trimming cost V 6 bases and J 4 bases; bases outside gene matches: 5. CDR3 DNA: TGTGCCAGCAGCGACAGGGGGCCGGTAGAGACCCAGTACTTC. This encodes CASSDRGPVETQYF.

The gene calls are TRBV5-1 and TRBJ1-2, with D possibly being TRBD1 (6 bases). CDR1 SGHRS and CDR2 YFSETQ come from the germline V gene. The CDR3 extends over 14 amino acids. V was cut by 5 bases and J by 1 base, with 12 bases left in between. The CDR3 coding sequence is TGCGCCAGCAGGGCGACAGGAGTTAACTATGGCTACACCTTC. Translated: CASRATGVNYGYTF. Supplemented by reference TRBV5-1 and TRBJ1-2, the full variable domain reads KAGVTQTPRYLIKTRGQQVTLSCSPISGHRSVSWYQQTPGQGLQFLFEYFSETQRNKGNFPGRFSGRQFSNSRSEMNVSTLELGDSALYLCASRATGVNYGYTFGSGTRLTVV.

This clone was detected once. The chain employs TRBV2 and TRBJ1-1, with a possible D match to TRBD1 (6 bases). Germline V CDR1 and CDR2: SNHLY, FYNNEI. The length of the CDR3 is 14 residues. Trimming took 4 bases from V and 3 from J, leaving 12 bases between them. The CDR3 DNA reads TGTGCCAGCAGTGTGACGGACAGATACACTGAAGCTTTCTTT. It specifies CASSVTDRYTEAFF.

The chain joins TRBV7-2 to TRBJ1-1, with no clear D. Germline assignment: CDR1 SGHTA and CDR2 FQGNSA. Trimming took 5 bases from V and 4 from J, leaving 11 bases between them. This CDR3 has 13 amino acids. The CDR3 DNA reads as TGTGCCAGCAGCAGAGGGTACGTCACTGAAGCTTTCTTT. Amino acid sequence: CASSRGYVTEAFF.

This chain uses TRBV6-6 with TRBJ1-6; 7 bases fit TRBD1. CDR3 length: 14 amino acids. CDR1 and CDR2 (germline): MNHNY, SVGAGI (reference sequence). Trimming removed 2 bases from V and 8 bases from J; junction bases left unmatched: 3. The CDR3: CASSYKGGDSPLHF. Here the CDR3 DNA reads TGTGCCAGCAGTTACAAAGGGGGCGATTCACCCCTCCACTTT.

The table lists this clone with a few counts. This chain connects TRBV19 to TRBJ1-6; no definite D call. Germline CDR1 LNHDA, CDR2 SQIVND (reference sequence). The ends were cut back, 0 bases at V and 8 bases at J, with 5 bases in the middle. CDR3 length equals 13 residues. This CDR3 reads CASSIEEYSPLHF. CDR3 in DNA: TGTGCCAGTAGTATAGAGGAGTATTCACCCCTCCACTTT.

The gene calls are TRBV7-9 and TRBJ1-4; 8 bases are a match to TRBD1. With 5 bases clipped from V and 8 bases from J, the junction kept 7 bases outside the gene matches. CDR1 SEHNR and CDR2 FQNEAQ come from the germline V gene (reference sequence). The CDR3 is 14 residues long. This chain's CDR3 is CASSLGQGREKLFF. CDR3 nucleotides: TGTGCCAGCAGCCTCGGACAGGGAAGGGAAAAACTGTTTTTT.

This clone was seen a few times. J is TRBJ1-1 and V is TRBV29-1; D remains unclear. Trimming took 7 bases from V and 0 from J, leaving 12 bases between them. The CDR3 spans 13 residues. CDR1 SQVTM and CDR2 ANQGSEA come from the germline V gene. The CDR3 spells CSAGANMNTEAFF. The CDR3 coding sequence is TGCAGCGCCGGTGCGAATATGAACACTGAAGCTTTCTTT. Based on the CDR3 plus reference TRBV29-1 and TRBJ1-1, the full variable domain is SAVISQKPSRDICQRGTSLTIQCQVDSQVTMMFWYRQQPGQSLTLIATANQGSEATYESGFVIDKFPISRPNLTFSTLTVSNMSPEDSSIYLCSAGANMNTEAFFGQGTRLTVV.

CDR3: CASTSGGPWDTQYF. The CDR3 DNA follows: TGCGCCTCGACTAGCGGGGGGCCGTGGGATACGCAGTATTTT. This chain connects TRBV4-1 to TRBJ2-3, with 13 bases fitting TRBD2. Trimming took 11 bases from V and 6 from J; bases not matched to a gene: 8. The length of the CDR3 is 14 residues. Germline V gives CDR1 MGHRA, CDR2 YSYEKL.

This clone has more than one count but fewer than ten. V usage is TRBV30 and J usage is TRBJ1-1; no clear D gene. This CDR3 is 14 amino acids long. The V gene lost 0 bases and the J gene lost 0 bases, with 8 bases spanning the gap. Germline CDR1 and CDR2: GTSNPN and SVGIG (reference sequence). The CDR3 region is CAWSVAGLNTEAFF. CDR3 sequence (DNA): TGTGCCTGGAGTGTGGCAGGTTTGAACACTGAAGCTTTCTTT.

This clone ranks as medium-sized. V usage is TRBV10-3 and J usage is TRBJ2-4; no clear D gene. The CDR3 has 15 amino acids. Germline V lookup: CDR1 ENHRY, CDR2 SYGVKD. V shed 10 bases and J shed 4 bases, with 20 bases lying between them. CDR3 region: CASGPGNPPKNIQYF. The CDR3 DNA reads as TGTGCCAGCGGACCAGGAAACCCCCCGAAAAACATTCAGTACTTC.

The chain uses TRBV11-2 and TRBJ2-5, with TRBD2 matching over 12 bases. CDR1 is SGHAT and CDR2 is FQNNGV in the germline V gene. Trimming at V came to 5 bases and at J to 9 bases, leaving 10 bases not matched to a gene. The CDR3 loop spans 15 amino acids. The CDR3 DNA reads as TGTGCCAGCAGCCCTAGACTAGCGGGAGAATTGGCCCAGTACTTC. It encodes CASSPRLAGELAQYF.

V is TRBV30 and J is TRBJ1-1; D uncertain. The germline gives CDR1 GTSNPN, CDR2 SVGIG (reference sequence). CDR3 length: 12 amino acids. The V and J ends lost 5 bases and 7 bases respectively, with 14 bases between them. The CDR3 is CAWETGHYEAFF. Written as DNA, the CDR3 is TGTGCCTGGGAGACCGGGCACTATGAAGCTTTCTTT.

The rearrangement joins TRBV27 to TRBJ2-2; D uncertain. Germline V lookup: CDR1 MNHEY, CDR2 SMNVEV (reference sequence). Trimming shortened V by 3 bases and J by 2 bases, and 10 bases separated the two germline ends. There are 15 residues in the CDR3. The DNA for the CDR3 is TGTGCCAGCAGTTTCTTGGCAGCTAACACCGGGGAGCTGTTTTTT. It yields the protein CASSFLAANTGELFF.